These 26 T cell receptor beta chains were sequenced from one sample in a study of cytomegalovirus exposure and HLA in healthy donors. The PCR made use of 60 Vbeta and 13 Jbeta primers. Clones were sequenced by immunoSEQ multiplex PCR, and TCRdb holds only the in-frame ones, with some missing. The sample includes under 200,000 clones, about 85% of them seen just once. What was sequenced was PBMCs. Receptors were obtained from a young man in good health and CMV-seropositive.

This chain joins TRBV7-8 and TRBJ1-1, with 7 bases that match TRBD1. V trimming: 5 bases; J trimming: 11 bases; junction bases outside the gene matches: 11. This CDR3 is 13 amino acids long. The germline V gene has CDR1 SGHVS and CDR2 FQNEAQ. The CDR3 sequence is CASSPMTGMGAFF. CDR3 in DNA: TGTGCCAGCAGCCCGATGACAGGGATGGGCGCTTTCTTT.

The chain links TRBV7-2 to TRBJ2-4, with 7 positions matching TRBD1. CDR1 and CDR2 (germline): SGHTA, FQGNSA. This CDR3 region has 14 residues. Trimming took 5 bases from V and 8 from J; bases not matched to a gene: 9. CDR3 residues: CASSRYPTGDIQYF. CDR3 nucleotides: TGTGCCAGCAGCCGCTACCCAACAGGGGACATTCAGTACTTC.

This clone was picked up a small number of times. The V and J genes are TRBV5-6 and TRBJ2-7; the match to TRBD2 covers 8 bases. V lost 2 bases and J lost 3; bases outside the gene matches: 10. This CDR3 comprises 16 residues. Germline values: CDR1 SGHDT, CDR2 YYEEEE. The CDR3 loop reads CASSFRRSGTIYEQYV. DNA of the CDR3: TGTGCCAGCAGCTTCCGGCGTAGCGGGACTATCTACGAGCAGTACGTC.

This clone was counted a few times. V usage is TRBV5-4 and J usage is TRBJ1-4; TRBD1 agrees at 11 bases. Germline CDR1 reads SGHNT; CDR2 reads YYREEE (reference sequence). The CDR3 covers 19 residues. The V and J ends lost 0 bases and 0 bases, in that order; junction bases with no gene match: 7. The CDR3 DNA is TGTGCCAGCAGCTTGGGGGACAGGGGGGCCTTTGCAACTAATGAAAAACTGTTTTTT. It yields the protein CASSLGDRGAFATNEKLFF.

This clone has only one observation. V is TRBV14 and J is TRBJ2-1; D gene unclear. The CDR3 contains 13 residues. V lost 0 bases, J lost 4 bases, and 4 bases lay in between. CDR1 is SGHDN and CDR2 is FVKESK in the germline V gene. In nucleotides, the CDR3 is TGTGCCAGCAGCCAAGACTATTACAATGAGCAGTTCTTC. Its translation: CASSQDYYNEQFF.

This CDR3 reads CASSLASGRPDTQYF. The CDR3 bases are TGTGCCAGCAGCTTGGCTAGCGGACGTCCAGATACGCAGTATTTT. The rearrangement links TRBV7-2 to TRBJ2-3; 7 positions agree with TRBD2. J lost 4 bases, V lost 3 bases, and 7 bases had no gene match. Germline V gene lookup returns CDR1 SGHTA and CDR2 FQGNSA. This CDR3 is built from 15 residues.

The chain is built from TRBV18 and TRBJ1-1; TRBD1 matches 12 bases. The CDR3 loop spans 16 amino acids. J lost 1 base, V lost 5 bases, and 5 bases had no gene match. CDR1 is KGHSH and CDR2 is LQKENI in the germline V gene. CDR3 in amino acids: CASSAGTGGWNTEAFF. CDR3 sequence (DNA): TGTGCCAGCTCAGCCGGGACAGGGGGCTGGAACACTGAAGCTTTCTTT.

The rearrangement joins TRBV5-1 to TRBJ2-5; 13 positions agree with TRBD2. V dropped 0 bases and J dropped 1; count of bases not matched to a gene: 3. The CDR3 covers 17 residues. Germline CDR1 is SGHRS and CDR2 is YFSETQ. DNA of the CDR3: TGCGCCAGCAGCTTGGGGGGACTAGCGGGGTTCCAAGAGACCCAGTACTTC. Its protein is CASSLGGLAGFQETQYF.

In this sample, this clone turned up once. This chain connects TRBV21-1 to TRBJ2-6; the table's D gene call, TRBD1, was not cross checked with the DNA. TRBV21-1 is a listed pseudogene. There are 15 residues in the CDR3. CDR3 sequence (DNA): TGTGCCAGCGGGCAGGGGGAGAGCGGGGCCAACGTCCTGACTTTC. It translates to CASGQGESGANVLTF.

The V and J genes are TRBV5-1 and TRBJ2-1, with 8 nucleotides matching TRBD2. CDR3 length equals 16 residues. The germline V gene encodes CDR1 SGHRS and CDR2 YFSETQ. Trimming cost V 4 bases and J 9 bases; bases outside gene matches: 15. The CDR3 loop is CASSPNGGRLAGEQFF. Here the CDR3 DNA reads TGCGCCAGCAGCCCAAATGGCGGGAGGTTAGCGGGTGAGCAGTTCTTC.

This chain uses TRBV7-3 with TRBJ2-1; 9 bases map to TRBD1. This CDR3 has 13 residues. CDR1 is SGHTA, CDR2 FQGTGA, per germline. Trimming took 4 bases from V and 10 from J; bases not matched to a gene: 5. The DNA of the CDR3 is TGTGCCAGCAGCTCTCGGGACAGGGAAGAGCAGTTCTTC. It yields the protein CASSSRDREEQFF.

This clone has only a few counts. The rearrangement joins TRBV4-1 to TRBJ2-4; 8 bases align to TRBD1. The CDR3 length is 13 residues. Germline assignment: CDR1 MGHRA and CDR2 YSYEKL. Losses at the gene ends were 4 bases for V and 6 bases for J; bases not matched to a gene: 2. Here the CDR3 reads CASSPGQVNIQYF. The CDR3, as DNA: TGCGCCAGCAGCCCGGGACAGGTAAACATTCAGTACTTC.

This clone was counted once. The genes are TRBV7-3 and TRBJ1-1; D uncertain. The length of the CDR3 is 14 residues. Trimming left V 5 bases short and J 5 bases short, with 15 bases between. Per the germline V gene, CDR1 is SGHTA and CDR2 is FQGTGA. The CDR3 loop is CASSPTEGGTEAFF. CDR3 nucleotide sequence: TGTGCCAGCAGCCCGACTGAGGGTGGGACTGAAGCTTTCTTT.

The CDR3: CASSWSGGDETQYF. DNA of the CDR3: TGCGCCAGCAGTTGGAGCGGGGGGGACGAGACCCAGTACTTC. The rearrangement joins TRBV10-2 to TRBJ2-5; TRBD2 aligns across 10 bases. The CDR3 totals 14 residues. V shed 5 bases and J 5 bases; nucleotides not matched to a gene: 5. Germline-derived CDR1 and CDR2 are WSHSY and SAAADI.

The chain couples TRBV4-2 to TRBJ1-2; D not certain. The V and J ends lost 1 base and 2 bases respectively, with 14 bases between them. The CDR3 runs to 16 residues. Germline CDR1 reads LGHNA; CDR2 reads YNFKEQ. Here the CDR3 DNA reads TGTGCCAGCAGCCAAGGTTCTATGGGCTGGAACTATGGCTACACCTTC. This encodes CASSQGSMGWNYGYTF.

The gene calls are TRBV27 and TRBJ2-7; D perhaps matches TRBD1 (6 bases). V lost 8 bases and J lost 3, with 8 bases in between. The CDR3 consists of 11 residues. CDR1 is MNHEY, CDR2 SMNVEV, per germline (reference sequence). CDR3 bases: TGTGCCAGCGGGACACTCTACGAGCAGTACTTC. Translating gives CASGTLYEQYF.

V usage is TRBV5-1 and J usage is TRBJ2-7; 7 nucleotides line up with TRBD2. V lost 1 base to trimming and J lost 3 bases; unmatched junction nucleotides: 4. Germline loops: CDR1 SGHRS, CDR2 YFSETQ. CDR3 length: 14 residues. This CDR3 reads CASSLSSGHYEQYF. CDR3 in DNA: TGCGCCAGCAGCTTGTCTAGCGGACACTACGAGCAGTACTTC.

This chain connects TRBV2 to TRBJ2-7; 8 positions match TRBD1. From germline, CDR1 is SNHLY and CDR2 FYNNEI. CDR3 size: 14 residues. V shed 6 bases, J shed 2 bases, and the junction held 6 bases outside the gene matches. The CDR3, as DNA: TGTGCCAGCAGCCCGGGACAGGCCGCCTACGAGCAGTACTTC. Its translation: CASSPGQAAYEQYF.

Concerning this clone: The identical CDR3 is also encoded by other nucleotide sequences in the sample. The CDR3 region has the DNA TGTGCCAGTAGTACCCCTTTAAGGACAGGGCATGAAAAACTGTTTTTT. This gives the protein CASSTPLRTGHEKLFF. V usage is TRBV19 and J usage is TRBJ1-4; 8 nucleotides agree with TRBD1. V was clipped by 4 bases and J by 6 bases; unmatched bases: 10. Per germline, CDR1 LNHDA and CDR2 SQIVND (reference sequence). The CDR3 runs 16 residues.

This chain joins TRBV6-5 and TRBJ1-5; perhaps TRBD1 as D (5 bases). CDR1 is MNHEY and CDR2 is SVGAGI in the germline V gene. Trimming removed 8 bases from V and 1 base from J, with 12 bases in between. The CDR3 is 14 residues long. Here the CDR3 reads CASVRGGSNQPQHF. CDR3 DNA sequence: TGTGCCAGCGTCCGGGGGGGGAGCAATCAGCCCCAGCATTTT.

The chain carries TRBV19 and TRBJ2-2; possibly TRBD2 for D (6 bases). The germline gives CDR1 LNHDA, CDR2 SQIVND (reference sequence). There are 18 residues in the CDR3. The V and J ends lost 4 bases and 0 bases respectively, with 18 bases between them. CDR3 nucleotide sequence: TGTGCCAGTAGTAACCTGGGTGAGGCGGGGTCGAACACCGGGGAGCTGTTTTTT. Translated: CASSNLGEAGSNTGELFF. The full variable domain, in which reference TRBV19 and TRBJ2-2 provide the parts outside the CDR3, is DGGITQSPKYLFRKEGQNVTLSCEQNLNHDAMYWYRQDPGQGLRLIYYSQIVNDFQKGDIAEGYSVSREKKESFPLTVTSAQKNPTAFYLCASSNLGEAGSNTGELFFGEGSRLTVL.

The V call is TRBV30, the J call TRBJ2-7, with 9 bases aligning to TRBD1. Germline CDR1 reads GTSNPN; CDR2 reads SVGIG (reference sequence). This CDR3 region has 14 residues. V dropped 2 bases and J dropped 2; count of bases not matched to a gene: 4. CDR3 DNA: TGTGCCTGGAGTTCCGGGACAGGGACCTACGAGCAGTACTTC. This sequence encodes CAWSSGTGTYEQYF.

The gene calls are TRBV5-4 and TRBJ1-2, with no clear D. The CDR3 loop spans 13 amino acids. Germline CDR1 is SGHNT and CDR2 is YYREEE (reference sequence). V was trimmed by 4 bases and J by 5 bases, leaving 12 bases between them. CDR3 protein: CASSGRGEYGYTF. As DNA, the CDR3 is TGTGCCAGCAGCGGAAGAGGAGAATATGGCTACACCTTC.

This clone has only a few counts. This chain connects TRBV7-3 to TRBJ2-1; TRBD2 matches 9 bases. Germline trimming cut 2 bases from V and 8 bases from J; bases unmatched to any gene: 4. The CDR3 contains 14 residues. In germline, CDR1 is SGHTA, CDR2 FQGTGA. CDR3 nucleotides: TGTGCCAGCAGCTTAGGGCTAGCGGGATATGAGCAGTTCTTC. It codes for CASSLGLAGYEQFF.

The V gene is TRBV7-9, the J gene TRBJ2-7, with 8 bases lining up with TRBD2. CDR1 and CDR2 (germline): SEHNR, FQNEAQ (reference sequence). V was pared by 5 bases and J by 6 bases, with 15 bases of the junction left unmatched. CDR3 length: 16 amino acids. The CDR3 bases are TGTGCCAGCAGCCCGGGACTAGTGGGCTCCCCCAGCGAGCAGTACTTC. This codes for CASSPGLVGSPSEQYF.

The chain is built from TRBV12-5 and TRBJ2-3; 10 bases match TRBD2. This CDR3 contains 13 residues. Losses at the gene ends were 11 bases for V and 2 bases for J; bases not matched to a gene: 4. In germline, CDR1 is LGHNT, CDR2 FRNRAP. CDR3 amino acids: CAGAGGPTDTQYF. DNA of the CDR3: TGTGCTGGAGCGGGAGGGCCCACAGATACGCAGTATTTT.